These 10 T cell receptor beta chains were all obtained from the same sample, sequenced in a study of T cells in Graves' hyperthyroidism and ophthalmopathy. The source material, RNA transcripts, was used to amplify TCR beta CDR3 regions. When the TCR CDR3 underwent first-round RT-PCR, the HTBI primer set was used. TCRdb itself ran the multiplex PCR reads through MiXCR, one entry per CDR3 protein. The table shows 300,000 or so distinct CDR3 sequences, with roughly 15% occurring only once. The sequencing input was blood. These receptors originate from a man younger than 40 with Graves' hyperthyroidism.

The V call is TRBV20-1, the J call TRBJ1-5, with D possibly matching TRBD1 (6 bases). The CDR3 totals 12 residues. The germline V and J ends were trimmed by 5 bases and 4 bases, with 9 bases remaining between them. The germline gives CDR1 DFQATT, CDR2 SNEGSKA (reference sequence). CDR3 sequence (DNA): TGCAGTGCTGCTAGGGGGAATCAGCCCCAGCATTTT. It is translated as CSAARGNQPQHF.

This clonotype was detected ten times or more. The rearrangement links TRBV28 to TRBJ1-2, with D unclear. CDR1 and CDR2 (germline): MDHEN, SYDVKM. The V gene lost 10 bases and the J gene lost 8 bases, with 14 bases spanning the gap. The CDR3 extends over 11 amino acids. Here the CDR3 DNA reads TGTGCCACCACGAAAGGTCGCGGCTACACCTTC. Protein: CATTKGRGYTF.

This clonotype has more than one count but fewer than ten. V and J are TRBV7-3 and TRBJ2-5, with D possibly TRBD2 on 6 matching bases. V was clipped by 10 bases and J by 7 bases, with 25 bases between them. Germline V gene lookup returns CDR1 SGHTA and CDR2 FQGTGA. The CDR3 consists of 15 residues. The CDR3 DNA is TGTGCCACTACGGCGGGAAGAGTTTTGGGTGGGACCCAGTACTTC. This sequence encodes CATTAGRVLGGTQYF.

This clonotype has a handful of counts. The rearrangement uses TRBV20-1 and TRBJ2-7; tentative D call: TRBD2 (6 bases). V gave up 3 bases and J gave up 2 bases, with 11 bases separating them. The CDR3 covers 13 residues. CDR1 and CDR2 (germline): DFQATT, SNEGSKA (reference sequence). The CDR3 DNA reads TGCAGTGCTAGCGGGACTTCGGCCTACGAGCAGTACTTC. Its protein is CSASGTSAYEQYF.

This clonotype was found a few times. J is TRBJ2-1 and V is TRBV9, with 10 bases lining up with TRBD2. From germline, CDR1 is SGDLS and CDR2 YYNGEE. The CDR3 runs 17 residues. J was trimmed by 5 bases and V by 0 bases; bases with no gene match: 8. For the CDR3, the DNA is TGTGCCAGCAGCGTAGCGGCTAGCGGGAGCTGGGACAATGAGCAGTTCTTC. Its protein is CASSVAASGSWDNEQFF.

In its sample, this clonotype was seen a few times. The genes are TRBV9 and TRBJ2-7; 8 bases map to TRBD2. The CDR3 covers 15 residues. Germline CDR1 is SGDLS and CDR2 is YYNGEE. V shed 3 bases and J 5 bases; nucleotides not matched to a gene: 10. The CDR3 is CASSGGGLVGDEQYF. The CDR3 nucleotides are TGTGCCAGCAGCGGGGGGGGACTAGTAGGAGACGAGCAGTACTTC.

This clonotype occurred many times. V gene TRBV24-1 combines with J gene TRBJ2-5; D may be TRBD2 (5 bases). This CDR3 region has 15 residues. The V and J ends lost 3 bases and 5 bases respectively, with 15 bases between them. Looked up from germline, CDR1 is KGHDR and CDR2 is SFDVKD. Here the CDR3 DNA reads TGTGCCACCAGTGATCGACTCGGGAATTGGGAGACCCAGTACTTC. Its protein product is CATSDRLGNWETQYF.

The chain links TRBV28 to TRBJ2-3; 11 bases align to TRBD2. J lost 4 bases, V lost 6 bases, and 9 bases had no gene match. CDR1 is MDHEN, CDR2 SYDVKM, per germline. The CDR3 consists of 16 residues. The CDR3 protein is CASRVIAGGPSDTQYF. DNA of the CDR3: TGTGCCAGCAGGGTGATAGCGGGAGGGCCATCAGATACGCAGTATTTT.

The table lists this clonotype with a few counts. A junction end diverges from the germline sequence, so it may reflect a read error. The J gene is TRBJ2-3, the V gene TRBV5-1; D possibly corresponds to TRBD2 (6 bases). The CDR3 is 15 amino acids. CDR1 and CDR2 from the germline V gene are SGHRS and YFSETQ. This chain's CDR3 is CASSLAPGEIRTQYF. The CDR3 DNA sequence: TGTGCCAGCAGCTTGGCCCCGGGAGAAATAAGGACGCAGTATTTT.

This clonotype was counted only a few times. V is TRBV9 and J is TRBJ2-5; D unresolved. The CDR3 extends over 14 amino acids. Germline values: CDR1 SGDLS, CDR2 YYNGEE. V dropped 4 bases and J dropped 5 bases, with 15 bases sitting between them. The CDR3 coding sequence is TGTGCCAGCAGCCCCGACTCAAGAAGGGAGACCCAGTACTTC. Its translation: CASSPDSRRETQYF.